These 25 T cell receptor beta chains came from one sample sequenced in a study of CD8 T cells in ankylosing spondylitis (dated by TCRdb to 2016 to 2017). The full study reports these points: Blood from ankylosing spondylitis patients appeared to be characterized by a TCR beta motif composed of eight highly homologous amino acid variants.

The method behind the library was 5' RACE. Sequencing took place on an Illumina HiSeq 2500. TCRdb cleaned the public reads at Q25 with fastp, built clones with MiXCR and kept in-frame beta chains. Identical CDR3 proteins give one entry, which carries the most common genes and DNA. Across this sample there are about 840,000 distinct CDR3 sequences, with roughly 10% seen only once. The ten largest clonotypes hold under 0.6% of the sample. For these receptors, no antigen is known. The specimen was blood, either unsorted or a sorted T cell fraction (not recorded which). Receptor source: a male donor with ankylosing spondylitis.

This clonotype showed up just a few times. This rearrangement joins TRBV5-1 to TRBJ2-1, with D hard to call. The CDR3 extends over 13 amino acids. The V end was cut by 4 bases, the J end by 5 bases, with 10 bases between. CDR1 and CDR2 from the germline V gene are SGHRS and YFSETQ. The CDR3 loop reads CASSARPNNEQFF. In DNA, the CDR3 is TGCGCCAGCAGCGCTAGACCAAACAATGAGCAGTTCTTC.

This clonotype was counted a few times. The chain carries TRBV5-1 and TRBJ2-1, with TRBD2 identical over 13 bases. Germline CDR1 is SGHRS and CDR2 is YFSETQ. The trim removed 5 bases at V and 9 bases at J, leaving 8 bases unmatched. CDR3 length: 15 amino acids. The CDR3 loop reads CASSLTSGRYREQFF. CDR3 nucleotide sequence: TGCGCCAGCAGTTTGACTAGCGGGAGGTATCGTGAGCAGTTCTTC.

In its sample, this clonotype was seen many times. The chain couples TRBV11-2 to TRBJ2-5; 9 positions agree with TRBD1. CDR1 and CDR2 (germline): SGHAT, FQNNGV. CDR3 length: 15 residues. The J segment lost 4 bases and the V segment lost 5 bases, leaving 8 bases of the junction unmatched. The chain's CDR3 is CASSEGGQGRETQYF. In DNA form, the CDR3 reads TGTGCCAGCAGCGAAGGGGGACAGGGAAGAGAGACCCAGTACTTC.

This chain connects TRBV5-4 to TRBJ2-3; D perhaps matches TRBD2 (6 bases). Deletions cut 5 bases from V and 6 bases from J, with 13 bases between. The CDR3 runs 13 residues. Germline CDR1 SGHNT, CDR2 YYREEE (reference sequence). The CDR3 protein is CASRRLEGDTQYF. As DNA, the CDR3 is TGTGCCAGCAGAAGACTAGAAGGGGATACGCAGTATTTT. Filled out from reference TRBV5-4 and TRBJ2-3, the complete variable domain reads ETGVTQSPTHLIKTRGQQVTLRCSSQSGHNTVSWYQQALGQGPQFIFQYYREEENGRGNFPPRFSGLQFPNYSSELNVNALELDDSALYLCASRRLEGDTQYFGPGTRLTVL.

This clonotype was detected only a few times. This rearrangement joins TRBV5-5 to TRBJ2-3; 10 positions match TRBD1. The V and J ends lost 6 bases and 3 bases, in that order; junction bases with no gene match: 4. Germline CDR1 reads SGHKS; CDR2 reads YYEKEE (reference sequence). The CDR3 has 14 amino acids. CDR3 nucleotide sequence: TGTGCCAGCATCCCGGGACAGGGGACAGATACGCAGTATTTT. Residues: CASIPGQGTDTQYF.

This chain uses TRBV5-1 with TRBJ2-3; D might be TRBD1 or TRBD2, each matching 6 bases. The germline gives CDR1 SGHRS, CDR2 YFSETQ. This CDR3 spans 17 amino acids. Between the trimmed V and J ends, which lost 0 bases and 6 bases, there was a span of 20 bases. CDR3 sequence reads: CASSLGGGNPSQDTQYF. CDR3 sequence (DNA): TGCGCCAGCAGCTTGGGAGGGGGGAACCCCTCCCAGGATACGCAGTATTTT. The whole variable domain, filled in from reference TRBV5-1 and TRBJ2-3, reads KAGVTQTPRYLIKTRGQQVTLSCSPISGHRSVSWYQQTPGQGLQFLFEYFSETQRNKGNFPGRFSGRQFSNSRSEMNVSTLELGDSALYLCASSLGGGNPSQDTQYFGPGTRLTVL.

This clonotype has more than one count but fewer than ten. The gene calls are TRBV20-1 and TRBJ1-5, with D possibly being TRBD1 (5 bases). Between the trimmed V and J ends, which lost 3 bases and 1 base, there was a span of 10 bases. In germline, CDR1 is DFQATT, CDR2 SNEGSKA (reference sequence). The length of the CDR3 is 14 residues. CDR3 sequence reads: CSARVWDSNQPQHF. The CDR3 DNA follows: TGCAGTGCTAGGGTCTGGGACAGCAATCAGCCCCAGCATTTT.

The rearrangement joins TRBV4-2 to TRBJ2-7, with D perhaps TRBD2 (6 bases). The CDR3 totals 14 residues. Trimming left V 1 base short and J 3 bases short, with 10 bases between. Per the germline V gene, CDR1 is LGHNA and CDR2 is YNFKEQ. CDR3 in amino acids: CASSQVIGSYEQYF. CDR3 sequence (DNA): TGTGCCAGCAGCCAAGTAATCGGGAGCTACGAGCAGTACTTC.

The V call is TRBV12-3 or TRBV12-4, the J call TRBJ1-5; D might be TRBD1 (6 bases). CDR3 length: 15 residues. Trimming pared 1 base from V and 4 bases from J, leaving 11 bases between. Here the CDR3 DNA reads TGTGCCAGCAGTTTAGGTGGGGGCCTAAATCAGCCCCAGCATTTT. Its protein is CASSLGGGLNQPQHF.

This clonotype was seen ten or more times. V usage is TRBV27 and J usage is TRBJ1-2; 8 bases agree with TRBD1. The CDR3 is 16 amino acids. V trimming: 4 bases; J trimming: 6 bases; junction bases outside the gene matches: 13. Germline CDR1 MNHEY, CDR2 SMNVEV (reference sequence). CDR3 bases: TGTGCCAGCAGTTCTTATGGCAGGGGGCGATTGGATGGCTACACCTTC. Protein: CASSSYGRGRLDGYTF.

The chain couples TRBV6-1 to TRBJ1-4; D gene unclear. Germline V gene lookup returns CDR1 MNHNS and CDR2 SASEGT. V lost 5 bases to trimming and J lost 3 bases, with 10 bases between them. This CDR3 region has 14 residues. In nucleotides, the CDR3 is TGTGCCAGCAGTAGGAAGGGATCTAATGAAAAACTGTTTTTT. Amino acids: CASSRKGSNEKLFF.

This chain uses TRBV7-9 with TRBJ1-3; D possibly corresponds to TRBD1 (5 bases). This CDR3 comprises 17 residues. Per germline, CDR1 SEHNR and CDR2 FQNEAQ (reference sequence). V was pared by 4 bases and J by 2 bases, with 18 bases between. CDR3 DNA sequence: TGTGCCAGCAGCTCTGAGGGGTCACCGGGCACTGGAAACACCATATATTTT. Its translation is CASSSEGSPGTGNTIYF. The full variable domain, rest sourced from reference TRBV7-9 and TRBJ1-3, is DTGVSQNPRHKITKRGQNVTFRCDPISEHNRLYWYRQTLGQGPEFLTYFQNEAQLEKSRLLSDRFSAERPKGSFSTLEIQRTEQGDSAMYLCASSSEGSPGTGNTIYFGEGSWLTVV.

In this sample, this clonotype turned up many times. The V call is TRBV12-3 or TRBV12-4, the J call TRBJ2-7, with 8 bases identical to TRBD1. The CDR3 totals 14 residues. V was pared by 7 bases and J by 4 bases, with 9 bases of the junction left unmatched. The CDR3 loop reads CASTRTGLEYEQYF. The CDR3 DNA sequence: TGTGCCAGCACCCGGACAGGGTTGGAGTACGAGCAGTACTTC.

This clonotype has only a few counts. V usage is TRBV5-1 and J usage is TRBJ1-3; no firm D call. Germline CDR1 SGHRS, CDR2 YFSETQ. The CDR3 extends over 13 amino acids. Trimming took off 0 bases at V and 6 bases at J, with 7 bases between the two ends. The DNA of the CDR3 is TGCGCCAGCAGCTTGGGTTTGCTAAACACCATATATTTT. Translation gives CASSLGLLNTIYF.

V gene TRBV7-2 combines with J gene TRBJ2-7; the D call may be TRBD1 or TRBD2 (6 bases each). Germline lookup yields CDR1 SGHTA and CDR2 FQGNSA. The CDR3 contains 15 residues. Trimming took 5 bases from V and 3 from J, leaving 17 bases between them. The CDR3 region is CASSIRSGADYEQYF. For the CDR3, the DNA is TGTGCCAGCAGCATTAGATCGGGGGCGGACTACGAGCAGTACTTC. The full variable domain, with the rest looked up from reference TRBV7-2 and TRBJ2-7, is GAGVSQSPSNKVTEKGKDVELRCDPISGHTALYWYRQSLGQGLEFLIYFQGNSAPDKSGLPSDRFSAERTGGSVSTLTIQRTQQEDSAVYLCASSIRSGADYEQYFGPGTRLTVT.

The CDR3 loop reads CASSLDRGLYGYTF. The CDR3 DNA reads as TGTGCCAGCAGCCTAGACAGGGGACTCTATGGCTACACCTTC. This chain joins TRBV7-2 and TRBJ1-2; TRBD1 aligns across 8 bases. The CDR3 covers 14 residues. Losses at the gene ends were 5 bases for V and 4 bases for J; bases not matched to a gene: 6. Germline CDR1 and CDR2: SGHTA and FQGNSA.

This clonotype was observed a handful of times. The rearrangement uses TRBV5-1 and TRBJ2-2; D is undetermined. This CDR3 is built from 13 residues. Germline lookup yields CDR1 SGHRS and CDR2 YFSETQ. Trimming took 1 base from V and 4 from J, leaving 5 bases between them. The CDR3 region is CASSLLITGELFF. The CDR3 coding sequence is TGCGCCAGCAGCTTGCTAATCACCGGGGAGCTGTTTTTT. Full variable domain (outside the CDR3, taken from reference TRBV5-1 and TRBJ2-2): KAGVTQTPRYLIKTRGQQVTLSCSPISGHRSVSWYQQTPGQGLQFLFEYFSETQRNKGNFPGRFSGRQFSNSRSEMNVSTLELGDSALYLCASSLLITGELFFGEGSRLTVL.

The chain links TRBV12-3 or TRBV12-4 to TRBJ2-7; D is possibly TRBD1 (5 bases). This CDR3 has 13 residues. The V and J ends lost 6 bases and 6 bases respectively, with 15 bases between them. CDR3 bases: TGTGCCAGCAGACCTCTTGCAGGGATCGAGCAGTACTTC. Its protein product is CASRPLAGIEQYF.

This clonotype has a handful of counts. The genes are TRBV9 and TRBJ2-1; 8 bases agree with TRBD1. Looked up from germline, CDR1 is SGDLS and CDR2 is YYNGEE. Trimming took 4 bases from V and 0 from J; bases not matched to a gene: 9. The CDR3 consists of 17 residues. CDR3 sequence: CASSPRTGRRSYNEQFF. The CDR3 DNA sequence: TGTGCCAGCAGCCCCCGGACAGGGAGGCGCTCCTACAATGAGCAGTTCTTC. Full variable domain (remainder filled in from reference TRBV9 and TRBJ2-1): DSGVTQTPKHLITATGQRVTLRCSPRSGDLSVYWYQQSLDQGLQFLIQYYNGEERAKGNILERFSAQQFPDLHSELNLSSLELGDSALYFCASSPRTGRRSYNEQFFGPGTRLTVL.

This clonotype was seen at least ten times. The chain carries TRBV3-1 and TRBJ2-3; D is uncertain. CDR3 length: 13 residues. Germline assignment: CDR1 LGHDT and CDR2 YNNKEL (reference sequence). V was clipped by 4 bases and J by 6 bases, with 11 bases between them. Here the CDR3 DNA reads TGTGCCAGCAGCCCCTTTCCAGCGGATACGCAGTATTTT. This gives the protein CASSPFPADTQYF.

This chain connects TRBV5-1 to TRBJ1-1, with 9 positions matching TRBD1. The CDR3 runs to 15 residues. The J segment lost 4 bases and the V segment lost 5 bases, leaving 9 bases of the junction unmatched. From germline, CDR1 is SGHRS and CDR2 YFSETQ. CDR3 bases: TGCGCCAGCAGAACCGGACAGGGGAGTAGCACTGAAGCTTTCTTT. It is translated as CASRTGQGSSTEAFF.

This clonotype was seen ten or more times. This chain links TRBV28 with TRBJ2-3; TRBD1 matches 7 bases. V lost 5 bases to trimming and J lost 3 bases; unmatched junction nucleotides: 8. The CDR3 runs to 15 residues. Germline assignment: CDR1 MDHEN and CDR2 SYDVKM. The CDR3 nucleotides read TGTGCCAGCAGTATTGAGACAGGGTGGACAGATACGCAGTATTTT. Its translation is CASSIETGWTDTQYF.

Notes on this clonotype: A much larger clone sits a single nucleotide away, making a read error possible. J is TRBJ2-1 and V is TRBV7-2; perhaps D is TRBD1 or TRBD2 (7 bases each). TRBJ2-7 matches the DNA end more closely, so the J call is doubtful. Germline V gene data show CDR1 as SGHTA and CDR2 as FQGNSA. The CDR3 runs to 17 residues. This chain's CDR3 is CASSLRGTVLSYNEQYF. The CDR3 region has the DNA TGTGCCAGCAGCTTGCGGGGGACAGTACTCTCCTACAATGAGCAGTACTTC.

This chain links TRBV29-1 with TRBJ2-2; TRBD1 might be the D (5 bases). V was trimmed by 4 bases and J by 6 bases, leaving 12 bases between them. This CDR3 is built from 13 residues. Germline CDR1 is SQVTM and CDR2 is ANQGSEA. For the CDR3, the DNA is TGCAGCGTTGCCAGGGAAAGTGCCGGGGAGCTGTTTTTT. The encoded protein is CSVARESAGELFF.

This clonotype was seen at least ten times. J is TRBJ1-1 and V is TRBV28; no firm D call. V was trimmed by 5 bases and J by 0 bases, leaving 13 bases between them. The CDR3 has 15 residues. Germline V gene lookup returns CDR1 MDHEN and CDR2 SYDVKM. The CDR3 reads CASSLPDGMNTEAFF. The CDR3 region has the DNA TGTGCCAGCAGTCTCCCCGACGGAATGAACACTGAAGCTTTCTTT.